This is a list of T cell receptor beta chains from one sample in a study of radiation and T cells in renal cell carcinoma. Method: immunoSEQ multiplex PCR; TCRdb's copy keeps in-frame clones and lacks some. The sample holds roughly 120,000 clones, 80% to 85% seen once. This material consisted of blood, taken from a patient whose treatment included radiotherapy and nephrectomy. The origin of the receptors is a woman in her fifties or sixties with renal cell carcinoma. CDR3s include the opening cysteine and the closing phenylalanine or tryptophan. Fields, in order: J gene, D gene, clone size, V gene, CDR3 protein, CDR3 DNA. D genes are given only for firm matches. Some rows have no size entry. The others give once, few or many, or a class for an expanded clone.

TRBJ2-7	.	.	TRBV28	CASSLGAYEQYF	TGTGCCAGCAGTTTGGGAGCCTACGAGCAGTACTTC
TRBJ1-1	.	.	TRBV28	CASSPPEGNGRTEAFF	TGTGCCAGCAGTCCTCCAGAGGGAAACGGTAGGACTGAAGCTTTCTTT
TRBJ2-7	TRBD1	.	TRBV28	CASRETTGGKGEQYF	TGTGCCAGCAGAGAAACGACAGGGGGCAAAGGCGAGCAGTACTTC
TRBJ2-5	TRBD2	.	TRBV7-2	CASRSLAYKETQYF	TGTGCCAGCAGGTCACTAGCGTACAAAGAGACCCAGTACTTC
TRBJ2-5	.	.	TRBV18	CASSPARLRGQQETQYF	TGTGCCAGCTCACCGGCGAGGCTACGGGGGCAGCAAGAGACCCAGTACTTC
TRBJ2-1	.	.	TRBV4-2	CASSQDLMYNEQFF	TGTGCCAGCAGCCAAGACCTAATGTACAATGAGCAGTTCTTC
TRBJ2-7	.	.	TRBV5-1	CASSRGSTYEQYF	TGCGCCAGCAGCCGCGGGTCGACCTACGAGCAGTACTTC
TRBJ2-1	.	.	TRBV27	CASSLGDSYNEQFF	TGTGCCAGCAGTTTAGGGGATTCCTACAATGAGCAGTTCTTC
TRBJ2-2	.	.	TRBV5-6	CASSLFESGELFF	TGTGCCAGCAGCTTGTTCGAATCCGGGGAGCTGTTTTTT
TRBJ1-1	.	once	TRBV19	CASSIGEGYTEAFF	TGTGCCAGTAGTATAGGGGAGGGATACACTGAAGCTTTCTTT
TRBJ2-7	.	.	TRBV9	CASSVEGGWYEQYF	TGTGCCAGCAGCGTAGAGGGGGGCTGGTACGAGCAGTACTTC
TRBJ1-3	.	.	TRBV28	CASRTGQSPGNTIYF	TGTGCCAGCAGAACCGGACAGTCCCCTGGAAACACCATATATTTT
TRBJ2-2	.	.	TRBV15	CATQGQTTGELFF	TGTGCCACCCAAGGGCAGACCACCGGGGAGCTGTTTTTT
TRBJ1-3	TRBD1	.	TRBV28	CASLGQAGNTIYF	TGTGCCAGCCTAGGACAGGCTGGAAACACCATATATTTT
TRBJ2-3	.	.	TRBV18	CASSRQTSSTDTQYF	TGTGCCAGCTCCCGACAGACCTCGAGCACAGATACGCAGTATTTT
TRBJ1-1	.	.	TRBV29-1	CSVVRNTEAFF	TGCAGCGTAGTAAGGAACACTGAAGCTTTCTTT
TRBJ1-4	.	.	TRBV6-5	CASSDGKVNEKLFF	TGTGCCAGCAGTGATGGCAAGGTCAATGAAAAACTGTTTTTT
TRBJ2-2	.	.	TRBV18	CASGINPNTGELFF	TGTGCCAGCGGTATAAATCCGAACACCGGGGAGCTGTTTTTT
TRBJ1-1	.	.	TRBV27	CASSRGRQLNTEAFF	TGTGCCAGCAGCCGGGGGCGACAGCTGAACACTGAAGCTTTCTTT
TRBJ2-7	TRBD1	.	TRBV28	CASSSSRGRYYEQYF	TGTGCCAGCAGTTCCAGCAGGGGGAGATACTACGAGCAGTACTTC
TRBJ1-5	.	.	TRBV9	CASSSSTGQPQHF	TGTGCCAGCAGCTCCTCAACTGGTCAGCCCCAGCATTTT
TRBJ2-7	.	.	TRBV9	CASSVATGHYEQYF	TGTGCCAGCAGCGTAGCTACGGGCCACTACGAGCAGTACTTC
TRBJ2-1	.	.	TRBV27	CASSFTGPGNEQFF	TGTGCCAGCAGTTTCACGGGGCCGGGAAATGAGCAGTTCTTC